One sample yielded the 21 T cell receptor beta chains listed below, sequenced in a study of identifying expanded T cells in peripheral blood. Here immunoSEQ multiplex PCR was the method, and the copy in TCRdb shows in-frame clones only, minus some. The table includes approximately 120,000 clones, 88% detected once. Sequenced input: blood. The receptors here all came from a person between 18 and 69 years old in good health.

The V and J genes are TRBV6-5 and TRBJ2-7; 11 positions agree with TRBD2. This CDR3 has 15 amino acids. J was trimmed by 4 bases and V by 5 bases; bases with no gene match: 7. CDR1 is MNHEY and CDR2 is SVGAGI in the germline V gene. The CDR3 loop is CASSPPGLADYEQYF. CDR3 nucleotides: TGTGCCAGCAGTCCCCCGGGACTAGCGGATTACGAGCAGTACTTC.

The CDR3 bases are TGCGCCAGCAGTTACATGGCAAACTATGGCTACACCTTC. Protein: CASSYMANYGYTF. The V call is TRBV5-1, the J call TRBJ1-2; D uncertain. Trimming removed 5 bases at V and 2 bases at J, with 10 bases between. Germline CDR1 SGHRS, CDR2 YFSETQ. The CDR3 has 13 residues.

The chain combines TRBV28 with TRBJ1-3, with a possible D match to TRBD1 (5 bases). Germline CDR1 is MDHEN and CDR2 is SYDVKM. V was shortened by 3 bases and J by 0 bases, with 9 bases between the two germline ends. The CDR3 runs 15 residues. The DNA for the CDR3 is TGTGCCAGCAGTTTGGGGCGATACTCTGGAAACACCATATATTTT. It codes for CASSLGRYSGNTIYF.

The rearrangement joins TRBV5-1 to TRBJ2-5; tentative D call: TRBD1 (6 bases). This CDR3 is 15 amino acids long. Trimming took 4 bases from V and 7 from J, leaving 20 bases between them. Germline CDR1 is SGHRS and CDR2 is YFSETQ. The CDR3 DNA is TGCGCCAGCAGCGCCAACACAGGGCTGGTGGGGACCCAGTACTTC. Translation gives CASSANTGLVGTQYF.

The J gene is TRBJ2-7, the V gene TRBV11-3, with 9 bases fitting TRBD1. The ends lost 5 bases at V and 7 bases at J; junction bases unmatched: 6. The CDR3 is made up of 13 amino acids. The germline V gene encodes CDR1 SGHNT and CDR2 YENEEA. CDR3 in DNA: TGTGCCAGCAGCGCCAGGACAGGGGTTGAGCAGTACTTC. Translation gives CASSARTGVEQYF.

J is TRBJ2-7 and V is TRBV11-2; 10 nucleotides line up with TRBD1. The germline CDR1 and CDR2 sequences are SGHAT and FQNNGV. This CDR3 region has 14 residues. Unmatched junction bases numbered 5, after V lost 5 bases and J lost 4 bases. CDR3 nucleotide sequence: TGTGCCAGCAGCCCCGGGACAGGGGAATACGAGCAGTACTTC. Residues: CASSPGTGEYEQYF.

The chain uses TRBV28 and TRBJ1-1; 7 nucleotides line up with TRBD1. CDR1 and CDR2 (germline): MDHEN, SYDVKM. V shed 10 bases and J 4 bases; nucleotides not matched to a gene: 18. The CDR3 runs 16 residues. The CDR3 DNA follows: TGTGCCACCATGATCTGGACAGGACTTAAGGGCACTGAAGCTTTCTTT. Translating gives CATMIWTGLKGTEAFF.

CDR3: CASSAGGSRPDTQYF. CDR3 bases: TGTGCCAGCAGCGCCGGGGGGTCCCGCCCAGATACGCAGTATTTT. The V call is TRBV11-3, the J call TRBJ2-3; 7 bases are shared with TRBD2. Germline CDR1 and CDR2: SGHNT and YENEEA. V lost 5 bases and J lost 4; bases outside the gene matches: 9. The CDR3 has 15 residues.

The gene calls are TRBV15 and TRBJ1-6, with 9 positions matching TRBD1. Germline lookup yields CDR1 LNHNV and CDR2 YYDKDF (reference sequence). The CDR3 contains 14 residues. The V gene end was trimmed by 1 base and the J gene end by 10 bases; junction bases not matched to a gene: 2. DNA of the CDR3: TGTGCCACCAGCAGAGGAACAGGGGGCTCACCCCTCCACTTT. Translation gives CATSRGTGGSPLHF.

This rearrangement joins TRBV14 to TRBJ2-2; D perhaps matches TRBD2 (6 bases). From germline, CDR1 is SGHDN and CDR2 FVKESK. The CDR3 sequence is 17 residues long. V lost 4 bases, J lost 4 bases, and 19 bases lay in between. This CDR3 is CASSPSMGEVSTGELFF. The CDR3 region has the DNA TGTGCCAGCAGCCCGAGTATGGGGGAGGTGTCCACCGGGGAGCTGTTTTTT.

The table lists this clone with a count of one. The chain is built from TRBV5-8 and TRBJ2-1; a weak D match, TRBD1 (6 bases). The CDR3 is made up of 18 amino acids. Trimming stripped 2 bases from V and 3 bases from J, with 21 bases between. Germline V gene sequence: CDR1 SGHTS, CDR2 YDEGEE. The CDR3 loop is CASSFPPRTAFFYNEQFF. The CDR3 bases are TGTGCCAGCAGCTTCCCTCCAAGGACAGCTTTTTTCTACAATGAGCAGTTCTTC.

Concerning this clone: Other nucleotide sequences in the sample specify the same CDR3. The V call is TRBV28, the J call TRBJ1-2; D perhaps matches TRBD1 (6 bases). Germline-derived CDR1 and CDR2 are MDHEN and SYDVKM. The ends were cut back, 3 bases at V and 4 bases at J, with 12 bases in the middle. The CDR3 sequence is 14 residues long. The CDR3 DNA is TGTGCCAGCAGTTTGGGGCAGGGGCCCTATGGCTACACCTTC. This encodes CASSLGQGPYGYTF.

The chain links TRBV27 to TRBJ2-7; 7 bases line up with TRBD1. The germline CDR1 and CDR2 sequences are MNHEY and SMNVEV (reference sequence). V shed 5 bases, J shed 4 bases, and the junction held 11 bases outside the gene matches. The CDR3 has 15 amino acids. In DNA form, the CDR3 reads TGTGCCAGCAGTGGGGAAGCAACAGGGGAATACGAGCAGTACTTC. Amino acid sequence: CASSGEATGEYEQYF.

This clone is a singleton in its sample. This chain uses TRBV29-1 with TRBJ2-3; 7 bases are shared with TRBD1. Germline CDR1 reads SQVTM; CDR2 reads ANQGSEA. Losses at the gene ends were 5 bases for V and 4 bases for J; bases not matched to a gene: 9. The CDR3 contains 14 residues. CDR3 coding DNA: TGCAGCGTTCGAAGGGGGCCACGGGCAGATACGCAGTATTTT. Residues: CSVRRGPRADTQYF.

This clone was seen once. The chain uses TRBV4-3 and TRBJ1-3; D perhaps matches TRBD1 (5 bases). The CDR3 is 16 residues long. Germline loops: CDR1 LGHNA, CDR2 YSLEER. V lost 2 bases, J lost 4 bases, and 15 bases lay in between. CDR3 residues: CASSQTTGLQGNTIYF. Here the CDR3 DNA reads TGCGCCAGCAGCCAAACAACAGGACTACAAGGAAACACCATATATTTT.

This chain connects TRBV19 to TRBJ1-2; D remains ambiguous. Trimming removed 5 bases from V and 3 bases from J, with 7 bases in between. The CDR3 is made up of 12 amino acids. Germline CDR1 is LNHDA and CDR2 is SQIVND (reference sequence). Here the CDR3 DNA reads TGTGCCAGTAGTCCTAGGGACTATGGCTACACCTTC. Amino acid sequence: CASSPRDYGYTF.

The chain links TRBV7-3 to TRBJ1-2; D unresolved. V gave up 5 bases and J gave up 8 bases, with 15 bases separating them. The germline CDR1 and CDR2 sequences are SGHTA and FQGTGA. The CDR3 length is 13 residues. CDR3 region: CASSLTYSGGYTF. CDR3 in DNA: TGTGCCAGCAGCCTCACATACTCGGGGGGCTACACCTTC.

V and J are TRBV28 and TRBJ1-1, with D perhaps TRBD1 (6 bases). Trimming left V 9 bases short and J 0 bases short, with 11 bases between. This CDR3 spans 13 amino acids. CDR1 is MDHEN, CDR2 SYDVKM, per germline. CDR3 region: CASSQGVNTEAFF. The CDR3, as DNA: TGTGCCAGTTCACAGGGAGTGAACACTGAAGCTTTCTTT. Combining the CDR3 with reference TRBV28 and TRBJ1-1 gives the whole variable domain DVKVTQSSRYLVKRTGEKVFLECVQDMDHENMFWYRQDPGLGLRLIYFSYDVKMKEKGDIPEGYSVSREKKERFSLILESASTNQTSMYLCASSQGVNTEAFFGQGTRLTVV.

The chain has TRBV28 and TRBJ1-2; 7 nucleotides agree with TRBD1. The junction had 8 bases not matched to a gene; V was cut back by 5 bases and J by 5 bases. The CDR3 loop spans 14 amino acids. Germline CDR1 is MDHEN and CDR2 is SYDVKM. The CDR3: CASSPTTGYYGYTF. DNA of the CDR3: TGTGCCAGCAGTCCCACGACAGGGTATTATGGCTACACCTTC.

This chain uses TRBV15 with TRBJ2-1, with 10 bases that match TRBD2. This CDR3 contains 16 residues. Germline lookup yields CDR1 LNHNV and CDR2 YYDKDF (reference sequence). V gave up 5 bases and J gave up 8 bases; unmatched junction bases: 12. CDR3 amino acids: CATSQEAGGPGDEQFF. In DNA, the CDR3 is TGTGCCACCAGCCAAGAAGCGGGAGGGCCTGGGGATGAGCAGTTCTTC.

This clone was seen a single time. V is TRBV6-1 and J is TRBJ1-6, with D hard to call. The length of the CDR3 is 19 residues. From germline, CDR1 is MNHNS and CDR2 SASEGT. The V end lost 2 bases, the J end lost 0 bases, and 17 bases lay between the germline ends. The CDR3 reads CASSEHPLSGSSYNSPLHF. The CDR3 coding sequence is TGTGCCAGCAGTGAACACCCCCTATCGGGCAGCTCCTATAATTCACCCCTCCACTTT.